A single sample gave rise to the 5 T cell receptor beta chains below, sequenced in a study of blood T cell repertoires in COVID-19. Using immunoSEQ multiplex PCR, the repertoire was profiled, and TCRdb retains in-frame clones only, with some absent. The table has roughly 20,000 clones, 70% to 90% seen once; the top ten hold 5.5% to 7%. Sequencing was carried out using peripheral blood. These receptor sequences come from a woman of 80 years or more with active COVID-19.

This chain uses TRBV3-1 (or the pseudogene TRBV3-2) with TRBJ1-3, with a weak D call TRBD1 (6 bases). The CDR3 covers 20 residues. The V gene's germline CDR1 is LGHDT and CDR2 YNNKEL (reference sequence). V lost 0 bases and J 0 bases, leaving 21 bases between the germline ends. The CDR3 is CASSQDQQGTHIYSGNTIYF. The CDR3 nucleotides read TGTGCCAGCAGCCAAGATCAGCAGGGGACCCACATCTACTCTGGAAACACCATATATTTT.

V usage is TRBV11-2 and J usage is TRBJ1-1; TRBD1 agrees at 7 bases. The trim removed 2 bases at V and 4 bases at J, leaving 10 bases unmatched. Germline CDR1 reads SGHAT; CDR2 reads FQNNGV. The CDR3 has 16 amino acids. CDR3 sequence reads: CASSLQTGFIGTEAFF. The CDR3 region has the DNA TGTGCCAGCAGCTTACAGACAGGGTTTATTGGCACTGAAGCTTTCTTT. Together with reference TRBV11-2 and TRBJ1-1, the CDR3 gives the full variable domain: EAGVAQSPRYKIIEKRQSVAFWCNPISGHATLYWYQQILGQGPKLLIQFQNNGVVDDSQLPKDRFSAERLKGVDSTLKIQPAKLEDSAVYLCASSLQTGFIGTEAFFGQGTRLTVV.

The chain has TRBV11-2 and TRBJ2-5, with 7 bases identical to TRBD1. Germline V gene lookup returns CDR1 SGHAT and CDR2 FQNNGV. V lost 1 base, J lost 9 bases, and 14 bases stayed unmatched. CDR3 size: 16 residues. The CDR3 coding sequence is TGTGCCAGCAGCTTAGGAAGACAGGGACAAGAGATGGCCCAGTACTTC. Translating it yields CASSLGRQGQEMAQYF.

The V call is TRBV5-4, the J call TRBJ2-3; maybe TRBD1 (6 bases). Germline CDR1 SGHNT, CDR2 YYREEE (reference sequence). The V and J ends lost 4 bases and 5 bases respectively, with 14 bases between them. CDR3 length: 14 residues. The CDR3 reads CASSPQGVGDTQYF. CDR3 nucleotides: TGTGCCAGCAGCCCACAGGGTGTGGGAGATACGCAGTATTTT.

CDR3 in DNA: TGTGCCAGCACCCCAGGAGGAGTCAACTATGGCTACACCTTC. Protein product: CASTPGGVNYGYTF. The chain joins TRBV9 to TRBJ1-2; D remains ambiguous. Trimming took 6 bases from V and 2 from J, leaving 14 bases between them. CDR1 and CDR2 from the germline V gene are SGDLS and YYNGEE. The CDR3 runs 14 residues.